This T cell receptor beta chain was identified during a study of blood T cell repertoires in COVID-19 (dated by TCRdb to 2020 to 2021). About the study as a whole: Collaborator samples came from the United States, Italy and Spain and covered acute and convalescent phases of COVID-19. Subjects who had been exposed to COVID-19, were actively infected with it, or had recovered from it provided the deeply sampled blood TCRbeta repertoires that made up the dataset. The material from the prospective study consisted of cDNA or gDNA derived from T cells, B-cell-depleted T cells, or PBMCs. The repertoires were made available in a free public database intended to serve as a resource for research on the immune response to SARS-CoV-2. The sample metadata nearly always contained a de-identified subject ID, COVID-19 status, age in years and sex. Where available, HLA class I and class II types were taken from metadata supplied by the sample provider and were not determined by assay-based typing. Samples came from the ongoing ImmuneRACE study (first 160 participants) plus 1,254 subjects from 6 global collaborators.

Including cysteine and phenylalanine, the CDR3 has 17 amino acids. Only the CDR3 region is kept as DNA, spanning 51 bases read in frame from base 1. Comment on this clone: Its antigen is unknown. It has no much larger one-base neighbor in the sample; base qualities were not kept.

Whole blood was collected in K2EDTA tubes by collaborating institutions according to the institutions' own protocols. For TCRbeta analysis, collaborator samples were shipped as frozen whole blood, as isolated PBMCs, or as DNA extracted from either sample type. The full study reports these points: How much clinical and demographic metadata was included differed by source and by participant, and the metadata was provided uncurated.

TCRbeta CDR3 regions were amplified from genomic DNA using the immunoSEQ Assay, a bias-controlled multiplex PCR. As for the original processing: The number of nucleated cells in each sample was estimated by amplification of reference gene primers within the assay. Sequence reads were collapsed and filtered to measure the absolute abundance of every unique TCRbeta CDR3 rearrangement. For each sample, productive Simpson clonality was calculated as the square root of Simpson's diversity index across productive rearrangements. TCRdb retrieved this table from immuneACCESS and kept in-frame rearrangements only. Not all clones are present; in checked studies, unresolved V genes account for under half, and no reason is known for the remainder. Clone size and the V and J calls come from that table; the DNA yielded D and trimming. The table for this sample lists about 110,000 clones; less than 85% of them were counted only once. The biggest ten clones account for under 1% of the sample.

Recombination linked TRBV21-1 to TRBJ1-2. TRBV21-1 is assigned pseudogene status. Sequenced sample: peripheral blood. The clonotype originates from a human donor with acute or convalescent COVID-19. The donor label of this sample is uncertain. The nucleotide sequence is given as TGTGCCAGCGATCGGACGGGATCCCGACCAGATAACTATGGCTACACCTTC. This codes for CASDRTGSRPDNYGYTF.